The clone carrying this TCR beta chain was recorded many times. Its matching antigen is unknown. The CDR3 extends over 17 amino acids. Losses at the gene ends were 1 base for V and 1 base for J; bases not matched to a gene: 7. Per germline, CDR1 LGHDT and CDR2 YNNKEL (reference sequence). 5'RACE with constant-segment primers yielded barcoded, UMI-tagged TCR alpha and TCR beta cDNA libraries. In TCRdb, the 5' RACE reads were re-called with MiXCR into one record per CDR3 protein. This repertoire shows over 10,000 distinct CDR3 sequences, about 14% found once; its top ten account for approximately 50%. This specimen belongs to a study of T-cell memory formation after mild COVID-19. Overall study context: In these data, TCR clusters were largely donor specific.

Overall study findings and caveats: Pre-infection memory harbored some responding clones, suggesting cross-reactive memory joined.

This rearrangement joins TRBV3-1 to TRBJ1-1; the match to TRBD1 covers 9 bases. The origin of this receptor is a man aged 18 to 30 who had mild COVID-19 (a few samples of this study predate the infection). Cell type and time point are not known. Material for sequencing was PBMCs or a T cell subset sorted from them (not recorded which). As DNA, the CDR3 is TGTGCCAGCAGCCAAGCCGGACAGGGGCTATGGAACACTGAAGCTTTCTTT. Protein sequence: CASSQAGQGLWNTEAFF.